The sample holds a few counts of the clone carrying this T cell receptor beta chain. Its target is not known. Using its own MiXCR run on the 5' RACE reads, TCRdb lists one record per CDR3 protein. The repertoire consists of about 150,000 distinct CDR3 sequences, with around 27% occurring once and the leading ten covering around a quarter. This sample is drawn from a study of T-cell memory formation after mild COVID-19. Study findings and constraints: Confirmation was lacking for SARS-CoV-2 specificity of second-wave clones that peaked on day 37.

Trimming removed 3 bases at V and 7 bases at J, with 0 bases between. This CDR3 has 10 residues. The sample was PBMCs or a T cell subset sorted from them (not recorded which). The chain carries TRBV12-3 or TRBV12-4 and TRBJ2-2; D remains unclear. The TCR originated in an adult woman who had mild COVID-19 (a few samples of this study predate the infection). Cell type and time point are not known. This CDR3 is CASSFGELFF. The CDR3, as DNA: TGTGCCAGCAGTTTCGGGGAGCTGTTTTTT.